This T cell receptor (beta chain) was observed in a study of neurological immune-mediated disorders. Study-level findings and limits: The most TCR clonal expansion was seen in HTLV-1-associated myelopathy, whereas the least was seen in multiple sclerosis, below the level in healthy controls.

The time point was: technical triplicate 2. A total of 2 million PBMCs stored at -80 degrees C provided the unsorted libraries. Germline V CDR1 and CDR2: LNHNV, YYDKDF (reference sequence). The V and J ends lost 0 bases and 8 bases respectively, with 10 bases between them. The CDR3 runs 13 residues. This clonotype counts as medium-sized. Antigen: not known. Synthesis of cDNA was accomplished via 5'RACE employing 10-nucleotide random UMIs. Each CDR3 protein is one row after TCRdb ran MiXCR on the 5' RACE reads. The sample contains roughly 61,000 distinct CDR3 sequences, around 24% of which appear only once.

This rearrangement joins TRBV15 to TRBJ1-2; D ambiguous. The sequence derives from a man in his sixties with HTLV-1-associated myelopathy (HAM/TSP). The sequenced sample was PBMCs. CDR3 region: CATSREEGDGYTF. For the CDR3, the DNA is TGTGCCACCAGCAGAGAGGAGGGTGACGGCTACACCTTC.